These T cell receptor beta chains were read from a single sample in a study of beta chain features in type 1 diabetes. Profiling relied on immunoSEQ multiplex PCR, and the TCRdb table lists in-frame clones only, not all of them. The sample consists of 250,000 to 300,000 clones, 14% of them appearing once. The sample consisted of naive CD4+ T cells from blood. All receptors derive from a man aged 30 to 45 with type 1 diabetes. Both conserved end residues are trimmed from each CDR3.

V gene | CDR3 protein
TRBV29-1 | SVEVQGGETQY
TRBV7-2 | ASSLGGHDSTDTQY
TRBV25-1 | ASSAQGGTDTQY
TRBV7-3 | ASSWGGANYNEQF
TRBV2 | ASSEFQNYEQY
TRBV25-1 | ASRRTSEQF
TRBV7-3 | ASSSSGRPQETQY
TRBV6-6 | ASRPTPGSEAF
TRBV2 | ASSPIDRRTEAF
TRBV29-1 | SVEQRESGGETQY
TRBV30 | ARSVTSGGGEQF
TRBV5-6 | ASSFIRGNTEAF
TRBV30 | AWSVTGDTQY
TRBV2 | ATGTGPLEQY
TRBV4-2 | ASSQGPEYHYGYT
TRBV20-1 | SARLAYEQY
TRBV28 | ASLTINRAYNGYT
TRBV6-1 | ASRFNYNEQF
TRBV14 | ASSQKDRGGTEAF
TRBV5-1 | ASSPPQGGNTGELF
TRBV11-2 | ASSLNRGYEQY
TRBV2 | ASSSIDTEAF
TRBV23-1 | ASSQWYRNFYGYT
TRBV30 | AWSLGLAGEQY
TRBV7-9 | ASSFETGMNTEAF
TRBV2 | ASKVAGVSYEQY
TRBV14 | ASSQRTGYYEQY
TRBV7-3 | ASSLWPGPDNEQF
TRBV6-5 | ASMSGRAGYNEQF
TRBV7-9 | ASSPRDGIAGEYEQF
TRBV6-5 | ASSYSGQGPIYEQY
TRBV5-6 | ASSLTGTSRHGYT
TRBV5-1 | ASSATGFYGYT
TRBV6-1 | ASSEGGHTYEQY
TRBV5-1 | ASSLGASTGVETQY
TRBV5-1 | ASSFGQGEDTQY
TRBV18 | ASSQGTGALNYGYT
TRBV5-1 | ASSVRLAGGLATQY
TRBV7-9 | ASSPQQETQY
TRBV2 | ASTEGRTVEKLF
TRBV10-3 | AISQAGTGGLDEQF